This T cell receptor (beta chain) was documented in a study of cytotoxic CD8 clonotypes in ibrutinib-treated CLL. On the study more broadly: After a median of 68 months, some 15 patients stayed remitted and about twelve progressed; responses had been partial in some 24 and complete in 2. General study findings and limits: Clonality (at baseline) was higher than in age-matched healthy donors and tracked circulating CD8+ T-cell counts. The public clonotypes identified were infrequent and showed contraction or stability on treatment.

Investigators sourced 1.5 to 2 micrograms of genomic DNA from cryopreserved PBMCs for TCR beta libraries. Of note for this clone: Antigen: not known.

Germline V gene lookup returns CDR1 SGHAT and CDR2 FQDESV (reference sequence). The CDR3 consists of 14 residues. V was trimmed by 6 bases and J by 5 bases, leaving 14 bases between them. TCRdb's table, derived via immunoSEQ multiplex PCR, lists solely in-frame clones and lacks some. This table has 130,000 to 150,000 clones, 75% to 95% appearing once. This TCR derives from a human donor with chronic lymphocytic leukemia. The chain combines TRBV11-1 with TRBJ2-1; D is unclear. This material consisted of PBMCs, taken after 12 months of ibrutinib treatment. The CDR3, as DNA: TGTGCCAGCAGGACACCGGGTGCCAACAATGAGCAGTTCTTC. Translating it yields CASRTPGANNEQFF.